This T cell receptor (beta chain) was profiled in a study of blood T cells in healthy people across ages. Study background: Template switching recovered approximately one barcoded beta molecule for every two T cells.

Drawn from each donor were approximately 10 milliliters of peripheral blood. V lost 7 bases to trimming and J lost 6 bases, with 13 bases between them. CDR1 and CDR2 from the germline V gene are MNHNS and SASEGT. The CDR3 is 13 amino acids. Then a second PCR, running about 7 to 11 cycles, was carried out with a sample-barcoded 5' primer and a J-beta primer mix. One entry per CDR3 protein, called by TCRdb with MiXCR from the 5' RACE reads. The sample includes 550,000 to 650,000 distinct CDR3 sequences, about 27% seen only once; the top ten take 3.6%. The sample also formed part of further work on T cells of mothers and their children. That source notes: Regardless of relatedness, pairs show thymic selection shaping TCR recombination output in a similar manner.

Sample: blood. The V call is TRBV6-1, the J call TRBJ1-5; a weak D match, TRBD1 (5 bases). This sequence originates from a boy younger than 10 in good health. Here the CDR3 reads CASMVGGFQPQHF. CDR3 DNA: TGTGCCAGCATGGTCGGGGGTTTTCAGCCCCAGCATTTT.